The subject of this entry is one TCR beta chain. This sample was taken from a study of tumor-infiltrating lymphocytes in oesophageal squamous cell carcinoma. This CDR3 spans 16 amino acids. Germline CDR1 SGHNT, CDR2 YENEEA. TCRdb itself ran the PCR reads through MiXCR, one entry per CDR3 protein. This sample yields about 15,000 distinct CDR3 sequences, of which about 54% are seen a single time; approximately 35% belongs to the top ten. This receptor was identified in a female donor with esophageal squamous cell carcinoma. V and J are TRBV11-3 and TRBJ2-1; the match to TRBD1 covers 7 bases. The J call may be in error: the DNA end matches TRBJ2-5 better. Specimen: esophageal tumor tissue. CDR3 in amino acids: CASSSPFGTAQETQYF. CDR3 in DNA: TGTGCCAGCAGCTCCCCCTTTGGGACAGCACAAGAGACCCAGTACTTC.